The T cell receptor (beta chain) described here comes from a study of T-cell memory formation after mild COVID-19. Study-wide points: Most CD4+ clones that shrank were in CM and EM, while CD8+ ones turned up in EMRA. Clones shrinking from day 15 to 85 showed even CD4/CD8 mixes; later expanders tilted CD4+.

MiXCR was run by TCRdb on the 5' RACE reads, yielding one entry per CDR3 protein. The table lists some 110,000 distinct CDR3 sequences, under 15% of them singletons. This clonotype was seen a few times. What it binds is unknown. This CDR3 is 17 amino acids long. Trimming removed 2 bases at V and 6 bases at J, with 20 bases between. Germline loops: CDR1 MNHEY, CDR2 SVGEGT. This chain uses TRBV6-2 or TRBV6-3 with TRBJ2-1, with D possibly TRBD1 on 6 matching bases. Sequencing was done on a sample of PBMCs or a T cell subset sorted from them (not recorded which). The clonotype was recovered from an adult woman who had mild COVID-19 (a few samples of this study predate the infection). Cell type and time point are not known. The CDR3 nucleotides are TGTGCCAGCAGTTACAGGGCGGACAGCCCCCTCCCCAATGAGCAGTTCTTC. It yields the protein CASSYRADSPLPNEQFF.